Below are 18 T cell receptor beta chains sequenced from a single sample in a study of CD8 T cells in Susac syndrome. Random-hexamer reverse transcription was applied to about 0.45 to 1 ug RNA. MiXCR, applied by TCRdb to the immunoSEQ multiplex PCR reads, yields one record per CDR3 protein. The table records approximately 100,000 distinct CDR3 sequences, roughly 92% of them present only once. The sample consisted of CD8+ T cells from PBMCs. The receptors were sampled from a human donor in good health.

V usage is TRBV10-3 and J usage is TRBJ1-2; no clear D gene. V was cut by 3 bases and J by 2 bases, with 19 bases left in between. In germline, CDR1 is ENHRY, CDR2 SYGVKD. The CDR3 is 17 amino acids. The CDR3 here is CAISDRGGPYTNYGYTF. CDR3 in DNA: TGTGCCATCAGTGACCGTGGAGGGCCCTATACCAACTATGGCTACACCTTC.

The sample holds one count of this clonotype. This chain links TRBV29-1 with TRBJ1-5; D is possibly TRBD1 (5 bases). V lost 5 bases and J lost 0, with 17 bases in between. The CDR3 is 16 amino acids. Germline V CDR1 and CDR2: SQVTM, ANQGSEA. CDR3 region: CSVQGVGDLSNQPQHF. As DNA, the CDR3 is TGCAGCGTTCAAGGGGTAGGGGACCTTAGCAATCAGCCCCAGCATTTT.

The chain joins TRBV5-1 to TRBJ2-1, with D possibly TRBD2 on 6 matching bases. In germline, CDR1 is SGHRS, CDR2 YFSETQ. Trimming removed 7 bases at V and 4 bases at J, with 24 bases between. The CDR3 covers 17 residues. CDR3 loop: CASLGNLGTPGYNEQFF. The CDR3 DNA follows: TGCGCCAGCCTGGGGAACCTCGGGACTCCCGGATACAATGAGCAGTTCTTC. The full variable domain, in which reference TRBV5-1 and TRBJ2-1 provide the parts outside the CDR3, is KAGVTQTPRYLIKTRGQQVTLSCSPISGHRSVSWYQQTPGQGLQFLFEYFSETQRNKGNFPGRFSGRQFSNSRSEMNVSTLELGDSALYLCASLGNLGTPGYNEQFFGPGTRLTVL.

The chain links TRBV20-1 to TRBJ2-2; perhaps D is TRBD1 or TRBD2 (5 bases each). Germline assignment: CDR1 DFQATT and CDR2 SNEGSKA (reference sequence). Deletions cut 1 base from V and 6 bases from J, with 15 bases between. CDR3 length: 15 residues. CDR3 sequence (DNA): TGCAGTGCTAGAGGGGGGAGCTCCACGGCCGGGGAGCTGTTTTTT. Translating it yields CSARGGSSTAGELFF.

The rearrangement joins TRBV7-9 to TRBJ2-7, with TRBD2 matching over 7 bases. J lost 2 bases, V lost 11 bases, and 9 bases had no gene match. The V gene's germline CDR1 is SEHNR and CDR2 FQNEAQ (reference sequence). This CDR3 is built from 13 residues. CDR3: CACQAGRTYEQYF. The CDR3 DNA is TGTGCCTGCCAAGCGGGACGCACCTACGAGCAGTACTTC.

The chain is built from TRBV7-2 and TRBJ2-6, with a possible D match to TRBD2 (6 bases). The CDR3 runs 19 residues. In germline, CDR1 is SGHTA, CDR2 FQGNSA. Trimming removed 5 bases from V and 3 bases from J, with 23 bases in between. CDR3 nucleotide sequence: TGTGCCAGCAGCCCGGGACCGGGACGGGGGAGCGATGGGGCCAACGTCCTGACTTTC. This sequence encodes CASSPGPGRGSDGANVLTF. Supplemented by reference TRBV7-2 and TRBJ2-6, the full variable domain reads GAGVSQSPSNKVTEKGKDVELRCDPISGHTALYWYRQSLGQGLEFLIYFQGNSAPDKSGLPSDRFSAERTGGSVSTLTIQRTQQEDSAVYLCASSPGPGRGSDGANVLTFGAGSRLTVL.

Points on this clonotype: A read error may produce the germline difference seen at one junction end. The V and J genes are TRBV12-3 or TRBV12-4 and TRBJ2-2; tentative D call: TRBD2 (5 bases). The length of the CDR3 is 14 residues. The CDR3 sequence: CASSPPGVTGEPFF. The CDR3 nucleotides read TGTGCCAGCAGCCCTCCCGGGGTTACCGGGGAGCCGTTTTTT.

This chain links TRBV27 with TRBJ2-5; no clear D. This CDR3 has 15 residues. With 3 bases removed from V and 5 bases from J, the gap between germline ends came to 16 bases. Germline V gene sequence: CDR1 MNHEY, CDR2 SMNVEV (reference sequence). The CDR3 region is CASSFYRDLRETQYF. The CDR3 bases are TGTGCCAGCAGTTTTTATAGGGATCTAAGGGAGACCCAGTACTTC.

The chain uses TRBV30 and TRBJ1-1, with D perhaps TRBD1 (5 bases). This CDR3 has 15 amino acids. V dropped 8 bases and J dropped 0 bases, with 19 bases sitting between them. Germline CDR1 reads GTSNPN; CDR2 reads SVGIG (reference sequence). The CDR3 protein is CAQRVGVSMNTEAFF. CDR3 bases: TGTGCCCAACGAGTGGGGGTCAGCATGAACACTGAAGCTTTCTTT. The full variable domain, rest sourced from reference TRBV30 and TRBJ1-1, is SQTIHQWPATLVQPVGSPLSLECTVEGTSNPNLYWYRQAAGRGLQLLFYSVGIGQISSEVPQNLSASRPQDRQFILSSKKLLLSDSGFYLCAQRVGVSMNTEAFFGQGTRLTVV.

This clonotype showed up just a few times. This chain uses TRBV7-2 with TRBJ1-2; D not resolved. Deletions cut 5 bases from V and 0 bases from J, with 10 bases between. The CDR3 runs to 14 residues. CDR1 is SGHTA, CDR2 FQGNSA, per germline. Here the CDR3 DNA reads TGTGCCAGCAGCCCCACCGGGTCTAACTATGGCTACACCTTC. It specifies CASSPTGSNYGYTF.

CDR3 residues: CASSLVGTGSYNEQFF. Written as DNA, the CDR3 is TGCGCCAGCAGCTTGGTGGGGACAGGGAGCTACAATGAGCAGTTCTTC. The chain carries TRBV5-1 and TRBJ2-1; 9 bases are a match to TRBD1. V dropped 0 bases and J dropped 3; count of bases not matched to a gene: 4. Germline CDR1 and CDR2: SGHRS and YFSETQ. The CDR3 is 16 residues long.

V and J are TRBV6-1 and TRBJ2-1; 7 bases are a match to TRBD1. Per the germline V gene, CDR1 is MNHNS and CDR2 is SASEGT. The trim removed 6 bases at V and 3 bases at J, leaving 11 bases unmatched. The CDR3 extends over 16 amino acids. This CDR3 reads CASSEREQGFYNEQFF. Here the CDR3 DNA reads TGTGCCAGCAGCGAAAGGGAACAGGGGTTCTACAATGAGCAGTTCTTC.

This clonotype was recorded only once. This chain connects TRBV5-1 to TRBJ2-1, with 9 bases aligning to TRBD2. Germline V gene lookup returns CDR1 SGHRS and CDR2 YFSETQ. The V gene end was trimmed by 5 bases and the J gene end by 8 bases; junction bases not matched to a gene: 8. The CDR3 contains 14 residues. As DNA, the CDR3 is TGCGCCAGCAGTCGAAGCGGGGGGCGGGATGAGCAGTTCTTC. This translates into CASSRSGGRDEQFF.

The rearrangement joins TRBV5-1 to TRBJ2-1, with 10 positions matching TRBD1. This CDR3 is built from 15 residues. The V gene end was trimmed by 5 bases and the J gene end by 5 bases; junction bases not matched to a gene: 7. In germline, CDR1 is SGHRS, CDR2 YFSETQ. The CDR3 reads CASRFGTGANNEQFF. The CDR3 nucleotides read TGCGCCAGCAGATTCGGGACAGGGGCTAACAATGAGCAGTTCTTC.

The chain recombines TRBV4-2 with TRBJ2-5; D gene ambiguous. The CDR3 length is 15 residues. V was shortened by 1 base and J by 5 bases, with 14 bases between the two germline ends. Germline loops: CDR1 LGHNA, CDR2 YNFKEQ. In DNA, the CDR3 is TGTGCCAGCAGCCAAGCGGCTGGGGTTGGGGAGACCCAGTACTTC. Residues: CASSQAAGVGETQYF.

The V and J genes are TRBV7-9 and TRBJ2-2; 7 nucleotides agree with TRBD1. Germline trimming cut 6 bases from V and 0 bases from J; bases unmatched to any gene: 7. Germline V gives CDR1 SEHNR, CDR2 FQNEAQ (reference sequence). The CDR3 has 16 amino acids. The CDR3 loop reads CASSRDSNANTGELFF. The CDR3 nucleotides read TGTGCCAGCAGTAGGGACAGCAACGCGAACACCGGGGAGCTGTTTTTT.

This chain uses TRBV19 with TRBJ2-1; 7 bases match TRBD1. J gave up 6 bases and V 2 bases, and 4 bases lay outside the gene matches. Germline CDR1 reads LNHDA; CDR2 reads SQIVND (reference sequence). There are 14 residues in the CDR3. In DNA, the CDR3 is TGTGCCAGTAGTATATATGCAGGGGGCAATGAGCAGTTCTTC. Amino acid sequence: CASSIYAGGNEQFF.

This chain joins TRBV7-8 and TRBJ2-1; no firm D call. The CDR3 is made up of 12 amino acids. V was cut by 5 bases and J by 8 bases, with 10 bases left in between. Germline V gene sequence: CDR1 SGHVS, CDR2 FQNEAQ. The CDR3 is CASSQIEDEQFF. The CDR3 region has the DNA TGTGCCAGCAGCCAGATCGAGGATGAGCAGTTCTTC.